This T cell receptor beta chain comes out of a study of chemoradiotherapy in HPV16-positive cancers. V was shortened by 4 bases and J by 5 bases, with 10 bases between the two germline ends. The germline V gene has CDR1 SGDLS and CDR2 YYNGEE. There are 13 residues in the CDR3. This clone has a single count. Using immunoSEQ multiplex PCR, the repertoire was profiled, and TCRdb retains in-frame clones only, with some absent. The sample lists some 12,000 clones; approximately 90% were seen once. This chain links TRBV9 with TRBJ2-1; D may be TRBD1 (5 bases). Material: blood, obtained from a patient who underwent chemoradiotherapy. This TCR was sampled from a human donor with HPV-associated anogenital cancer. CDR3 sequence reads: CASSLRQNNEQFF. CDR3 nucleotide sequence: TGTGCCAGCAGCCTCCGACAGAACAATGAGCAGTTCTTC.